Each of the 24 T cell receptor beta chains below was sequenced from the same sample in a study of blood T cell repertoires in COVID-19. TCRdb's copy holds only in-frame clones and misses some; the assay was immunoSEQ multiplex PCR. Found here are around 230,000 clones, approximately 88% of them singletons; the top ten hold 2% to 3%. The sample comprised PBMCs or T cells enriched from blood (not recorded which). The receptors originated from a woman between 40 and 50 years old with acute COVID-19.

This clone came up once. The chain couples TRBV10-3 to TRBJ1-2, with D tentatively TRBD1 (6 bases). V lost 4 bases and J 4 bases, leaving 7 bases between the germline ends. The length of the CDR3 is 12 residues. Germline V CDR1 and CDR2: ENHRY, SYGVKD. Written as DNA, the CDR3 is TGTGCCATCAGTGCGGACAGCTATGGCTACACCTTC. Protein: CAISADSYGYTF.

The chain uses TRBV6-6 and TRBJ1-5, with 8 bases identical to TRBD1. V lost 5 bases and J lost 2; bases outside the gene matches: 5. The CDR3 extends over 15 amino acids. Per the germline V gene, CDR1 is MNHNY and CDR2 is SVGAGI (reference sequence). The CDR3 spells CASSRLTGGNQPQHF. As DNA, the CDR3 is TGTGCCAGCAGTCGATTGACAGGGGGCAATCAGCCCCAGCATTTT.

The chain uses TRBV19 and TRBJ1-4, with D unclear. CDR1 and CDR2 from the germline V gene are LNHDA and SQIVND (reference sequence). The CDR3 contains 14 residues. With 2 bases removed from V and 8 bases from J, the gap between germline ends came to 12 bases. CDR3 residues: CASSIPGPGEKLFF. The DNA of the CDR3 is TGTGCCAGTAGTATACCGGGTCCTGGAGAAAAACTGTTTTTT.

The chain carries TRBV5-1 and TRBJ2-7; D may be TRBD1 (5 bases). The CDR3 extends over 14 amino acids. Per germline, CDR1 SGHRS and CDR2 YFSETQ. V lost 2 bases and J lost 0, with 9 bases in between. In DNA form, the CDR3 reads TGCGCCAGCAGCTTCCAGGGATCCTCCTACGAGCAGTACTTC. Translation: CASSFQGSSYEQYF.

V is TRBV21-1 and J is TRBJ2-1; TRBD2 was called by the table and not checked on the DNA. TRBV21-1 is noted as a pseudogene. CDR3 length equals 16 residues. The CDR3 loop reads CASSKVSGPSYNEQFF. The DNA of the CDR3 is TGTGCCAGCAGCAAAGTAAGCGGGCCCTCCTACAATGAGCAGTTCTTC.

The CDR3 DNA follows: TGTGCCAGCAGCACCCCACCGGGACAGGGAGAGACCCAGTACTTC. It specifies CASSTPPGQGETQYF. The genes are TRBV7-2 and TRBJ2-5; TRBD1 matches 9 bases. CDR1 and CDR2 (germline): SGHTA, FQGNSA. The CDR3 runs 15 residues. The V gene end was trimmed by 5 bases and the J gene end by 4 bases; junction bases not matched to a gene: 8.

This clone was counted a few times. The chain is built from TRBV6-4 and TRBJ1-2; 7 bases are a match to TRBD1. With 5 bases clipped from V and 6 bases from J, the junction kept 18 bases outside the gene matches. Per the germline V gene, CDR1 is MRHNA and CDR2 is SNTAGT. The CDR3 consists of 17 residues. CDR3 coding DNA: TGTGCCAGCAGTACTGTCGCAAACGACAGGGCCCTAGATGGCTACACCTTC. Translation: CASSTVANDRALDGYTF.

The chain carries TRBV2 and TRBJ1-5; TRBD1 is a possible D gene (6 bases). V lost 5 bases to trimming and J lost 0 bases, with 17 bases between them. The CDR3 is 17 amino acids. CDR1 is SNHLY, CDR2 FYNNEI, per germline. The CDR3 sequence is CASSKGQTYYSNQPQHF. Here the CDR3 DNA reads TGTGCCAGCAGTAAAGGACAGACATATTATAGCAATCAGCCCCAGCATTTT.

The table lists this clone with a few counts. In DNA, the CDR3 is TGCAGTGCTAGTCCTTCGGACAGACTTAGCACAGATACGCAGTATTTT. It encodes CSASPSDRLSTDTQYF. The chain combines TRBV20-1 with TRBJ2-3, with a weak D call TRBD1 (6 bases). The length of the CDR3 is 16 residues. Trimming cost V 3 bases and J 0 bases, with 16 bases left between them. Germline V gene data show CDR1 as DFQATT and CDR2 as SNEGSKA (reference sequence).

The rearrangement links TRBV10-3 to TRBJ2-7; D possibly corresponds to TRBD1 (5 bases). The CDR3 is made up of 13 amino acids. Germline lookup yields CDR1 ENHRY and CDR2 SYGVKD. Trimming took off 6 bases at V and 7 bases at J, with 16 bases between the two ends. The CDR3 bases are TGTGCCATCAGCCAGGGCCCGACCAGGGAGCAGTACTTC. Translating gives CAISQGPTREQYF.

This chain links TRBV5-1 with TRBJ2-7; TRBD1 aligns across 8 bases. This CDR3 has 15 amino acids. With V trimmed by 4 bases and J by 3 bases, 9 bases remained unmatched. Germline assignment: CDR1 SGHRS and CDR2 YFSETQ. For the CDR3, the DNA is TGCGCCAGCAGCAAAGGGACAGGTTCTCACTACGAGCAGTACTTC. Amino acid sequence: CASSKGTGSHYEQYF.

As DNA, the CDR3 is TGTGCCAGCAGTTTATCGGGACTAGCGGGAGGCCTGACCCAGTACTTC. Encoded protein: CASSLSGLAGGLTQYF. The rearrangement joins TRBV27 to TRBJ2-5, with TRBD2 matching over 15 bases. Germline-derived CDR1 and CDR2 are MNHEY and SMNVEV (reference sequence). With V trimmed by 0 bases and J by 7 bases, 3 bases remained unmatched. This CDR3 is built from 16 residues.

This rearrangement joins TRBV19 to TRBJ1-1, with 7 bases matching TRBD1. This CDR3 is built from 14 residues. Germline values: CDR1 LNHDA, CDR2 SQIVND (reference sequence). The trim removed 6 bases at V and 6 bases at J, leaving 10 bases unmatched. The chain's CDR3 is CASRTGTEGSEAFF. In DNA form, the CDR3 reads TGTGCCAGTAGGACCGGGACAGAGGGGTCTGAAGCTTTCTTT.

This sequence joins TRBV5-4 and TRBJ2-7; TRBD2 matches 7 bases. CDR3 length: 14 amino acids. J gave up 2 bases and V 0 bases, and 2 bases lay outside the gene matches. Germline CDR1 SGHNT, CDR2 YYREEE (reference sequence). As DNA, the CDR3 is TGTGCCAGCAGCTTGGATGGGGGGGCCTACGAGCAGTACTTC. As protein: CASSLDGGAYEQYF.

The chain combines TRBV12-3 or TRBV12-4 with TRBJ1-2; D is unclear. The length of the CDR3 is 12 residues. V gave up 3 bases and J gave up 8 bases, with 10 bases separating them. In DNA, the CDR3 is TGTGCCAGCAGTTTTGGAGGGCTGGGCTACACCTTC. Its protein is CASSFGGLGYTF.

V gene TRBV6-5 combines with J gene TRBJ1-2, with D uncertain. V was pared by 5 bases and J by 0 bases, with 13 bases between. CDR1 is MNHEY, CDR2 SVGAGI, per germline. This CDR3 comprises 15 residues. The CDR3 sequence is CASSTTLLANYGYTF. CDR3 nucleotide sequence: TGTGCCAGCAGTACTACACTGTTAGCTAACTATGGCTACACCTTC.

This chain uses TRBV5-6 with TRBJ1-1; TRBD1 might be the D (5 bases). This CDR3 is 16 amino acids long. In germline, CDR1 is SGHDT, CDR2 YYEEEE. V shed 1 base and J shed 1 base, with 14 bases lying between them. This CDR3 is CASSLLQGGGNTEAFF. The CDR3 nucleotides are TGTGCCAGCAGCTTGCTCCAGGGAGGTGGGAACACTGAAGCTTTCTTT.

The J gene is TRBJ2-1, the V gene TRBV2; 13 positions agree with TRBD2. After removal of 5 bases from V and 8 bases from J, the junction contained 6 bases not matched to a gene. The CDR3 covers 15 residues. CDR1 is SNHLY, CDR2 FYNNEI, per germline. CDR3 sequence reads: CASSFGLAGVDEQFF. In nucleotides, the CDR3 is TGTGCCAGCAGTTTTGGACTAGCGGGAGTCGATGAGCAGTTCTTC.

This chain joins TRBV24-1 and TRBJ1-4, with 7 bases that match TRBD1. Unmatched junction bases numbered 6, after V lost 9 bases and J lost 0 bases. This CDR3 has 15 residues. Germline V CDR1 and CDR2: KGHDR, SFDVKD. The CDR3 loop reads CATETGATTNEKLFF. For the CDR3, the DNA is TGTGCCACCGAAACAGGGGCGACAACTAATGAAAAACTGTTTTTT.

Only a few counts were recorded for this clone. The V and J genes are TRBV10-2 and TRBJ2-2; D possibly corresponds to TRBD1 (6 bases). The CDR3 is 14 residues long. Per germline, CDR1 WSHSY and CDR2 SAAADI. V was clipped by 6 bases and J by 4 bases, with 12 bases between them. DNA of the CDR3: TGCGCCAGCAGGTACTCAGGGGCCACCGGGGAGCTGTTTTTT. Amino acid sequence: CASRYSGATGELFF.

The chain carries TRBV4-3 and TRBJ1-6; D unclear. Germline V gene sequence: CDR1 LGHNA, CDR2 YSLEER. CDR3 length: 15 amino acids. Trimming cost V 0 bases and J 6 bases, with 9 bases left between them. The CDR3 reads CASSQDSGLNSPLHF. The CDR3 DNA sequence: TGCGCCAGCAGCCAAGATTCAGGACTTAATTCACCCCTCCACTTT.

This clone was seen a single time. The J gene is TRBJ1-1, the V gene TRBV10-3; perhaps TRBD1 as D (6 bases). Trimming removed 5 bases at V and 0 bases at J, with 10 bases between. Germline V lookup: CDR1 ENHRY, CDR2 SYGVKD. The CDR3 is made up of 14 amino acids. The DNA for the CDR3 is TGTGCCATCAGTTCGACAGGTGTGAACACTGAAGCTTTCTTT. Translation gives CAISSTGVNTEAFF.

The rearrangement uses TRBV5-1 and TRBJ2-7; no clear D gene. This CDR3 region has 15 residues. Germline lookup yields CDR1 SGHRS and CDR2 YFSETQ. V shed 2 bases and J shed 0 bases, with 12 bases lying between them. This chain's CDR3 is CASSFNTLPSYEQYF. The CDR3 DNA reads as TGCGCCAGCAGCTTTAACACGCTCCCCTCCTACGAGCAGTACTTC.

CDR3 in amino acids: CASSAHYRGTNKIYEQYV. The DNA for the CDR3 is TGTGCCAGCAGTGCCCATTACCGGGGTACTAACAAAATCTACGAGCAGTACGTC. The V call is TRBV6-4, the J call TRBJ2-7, with a weak D call TRBD2 (5 bases). This CDR3 is 18 amino acids long. Deletions cut 4 bases from V and 3 bases from J, with 25 bases between. In germline, CDR1 is MRHNA, CDR2 SNTAGT.